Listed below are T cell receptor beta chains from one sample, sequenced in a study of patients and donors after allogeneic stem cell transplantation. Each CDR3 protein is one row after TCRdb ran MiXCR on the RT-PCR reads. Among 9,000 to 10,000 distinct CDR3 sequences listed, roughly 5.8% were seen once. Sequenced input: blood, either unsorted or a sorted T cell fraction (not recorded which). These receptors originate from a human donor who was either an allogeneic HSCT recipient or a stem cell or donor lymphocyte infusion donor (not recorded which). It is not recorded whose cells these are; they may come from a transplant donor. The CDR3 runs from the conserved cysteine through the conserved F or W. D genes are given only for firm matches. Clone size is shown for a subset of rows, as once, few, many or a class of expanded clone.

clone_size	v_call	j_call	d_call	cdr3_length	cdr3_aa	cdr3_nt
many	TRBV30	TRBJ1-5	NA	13	CAWSRRDGQPQHF	TGTGCCTGGAGTCGAAGGGACGGTCAGCCCCAGCATTTT
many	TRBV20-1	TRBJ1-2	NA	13	CSAIPGTDYSYTF	TGCAGTGCTATCCCCGGGACCGACTACAGCTACACCTTC
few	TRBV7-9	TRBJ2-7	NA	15	CASSATSRGTYEQYF	TGTGCCAGCAGCGCCACATCCCGGGGGACCTACGAGCAGTACTTC
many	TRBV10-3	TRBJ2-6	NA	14	CAIRRTSGANVLTF	TGTGCCATCAGGAGGACCTCTGGGGCCAACGTCCTGACTTTC
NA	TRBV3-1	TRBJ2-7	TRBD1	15	CASSQETGKVYEQYF	TGTGCCAGCAGCCAAGAGACAGGGAAAGTCTACGAGCAGTACTTC
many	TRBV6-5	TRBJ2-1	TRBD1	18	CASSYRTGGDRSYNEQFF	TGTGCCAGCAGTTACCGGACAGGGGGCGATCGGTCCTACAATGAGCAGTTCTTC
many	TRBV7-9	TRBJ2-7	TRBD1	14	CASSVSGTGYEQYF	TGTGCCAGCAGCGTGTCAGGGACAGGCTACGAGCAGTACTTC
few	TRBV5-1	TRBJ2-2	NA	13	CASRLAGTGELFF	TGCGCCAGCAGACTAGCAGGCACCGGGGAGCTGTTTTTT
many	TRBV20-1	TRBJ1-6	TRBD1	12	CSATGGNSPLHF	TGCAGTGCTACAGGGGGAAATTCACCCCTCCACTTT
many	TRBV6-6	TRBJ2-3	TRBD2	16	CASSSGTSGRTDTQYF	TGTGCCAGCAGTTCCGGGACTAGCGGGCGCACAGATACGCAGTATTTT
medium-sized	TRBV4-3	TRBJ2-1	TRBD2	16	CASSLVRTSGTGEQFF	TGCGCCAGCAGCCTCGTTAGGACTAGCGGGACCGGTGAGCAGTTCTTC
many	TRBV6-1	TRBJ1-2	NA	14	CASSGQGANYGYTF	TGTGCCAGCAGTGGCCAGGGAGCTAACTATGGCTACACCTTC
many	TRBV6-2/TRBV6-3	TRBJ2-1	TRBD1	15	CASSLQGALSDEQFF	TGTGCCAGCAGCCTACAGGGGGCCTTATCAGATGAGCAGTTCTTC
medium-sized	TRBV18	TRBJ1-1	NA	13	CASSPRLNTEAFF	TGTGCCAGCTCACCCCGGCTGAACACTGAAGCTTTCTTT
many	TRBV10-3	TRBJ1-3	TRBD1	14	CAIRPGTGGNTIYF	TGTGCCATCAGGCCCGGGACAGGGGGAAACACCATATATTTT
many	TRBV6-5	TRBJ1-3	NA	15	CASSYVGSSGNTIYF	TGTGCCAGCAGTTACGTCGGATCCTCTGGAAACACCATATATTTT
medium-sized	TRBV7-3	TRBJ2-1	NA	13	CASSTDYSDEQFF	TGTGCCAGCAGCACGGACTATTCGGATGAGCAGTTCTTC
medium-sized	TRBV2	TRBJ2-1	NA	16	CASRNQGTRSYNEQFF	TGTGCCAGCAGAAATCAGGGGACTCGCTCCTACAATGAGCAGTTCTTC
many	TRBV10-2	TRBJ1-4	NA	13	CASRGVTNEKLFF	TGCGCCAGCAGAGGAGTAACTAATGAAAAACTGTTTTTT
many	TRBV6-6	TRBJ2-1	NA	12	CASSYRWNEQFF	TGTGCCAGCAGTTATCGGTGGAATGAGCAGTTCTTC
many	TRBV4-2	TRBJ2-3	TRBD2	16	CASSGRTSGIEDTQYF	TGTGCCAGCAGCGGCCGGACTAGCGGGATAGAGGATACGCAGTATTTT
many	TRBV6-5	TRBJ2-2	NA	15	CASSYGGSRTGELFF	TGTGCCAGCAGTTACGGTGGGAGTCGGACCGGGGAGCTGTTTTTT
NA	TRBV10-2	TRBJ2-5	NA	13	CASSVLLQETQYF	TGCGCCAGCAGTGTACTGTTACAAGAGACCCAGTACTTC
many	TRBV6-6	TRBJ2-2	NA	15	CASSYVIGGTGELFF	TGTGCCAGCAGTTACGTTATAGGGGGAACCGGGGAGCTGTTTTTT
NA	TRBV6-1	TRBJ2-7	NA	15	CASTPRWGGTDEQYF	TGTGCCAGCACCCCAAGGTGGGGGGGCACCGACGAGCAGTACTTC
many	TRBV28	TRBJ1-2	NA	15	CASSPSLGRTHGYTF	TGTGCCAGCAGTCCCAGCCTCGGACGGACGCATGGCTACACCTTC
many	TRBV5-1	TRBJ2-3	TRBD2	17	CASSRGTASGVTDTQYF	TGCGCCAGCAGCAGAGGGACGGCTAGCGGGGTCACAGATACGCAGTATTTT
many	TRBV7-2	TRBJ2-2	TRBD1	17	CASSLRPGQVRSGELFF	TGTGCCAGCAGCTTGCGCCCGGGACAGGTCCGGTCCGGGGAGCTGTTTTTT
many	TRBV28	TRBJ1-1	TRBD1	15	CASIPSEGAGTEAFF	TGTGCCAGCATCCCCTCCGAGGGGGCTGGCACTGAAGCTTTCTTT
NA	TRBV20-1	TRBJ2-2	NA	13	CSASWGNTGELFF	TGCAGTGCTAGCTGGGGGAACACCGGGGAGCTGTTTTTT